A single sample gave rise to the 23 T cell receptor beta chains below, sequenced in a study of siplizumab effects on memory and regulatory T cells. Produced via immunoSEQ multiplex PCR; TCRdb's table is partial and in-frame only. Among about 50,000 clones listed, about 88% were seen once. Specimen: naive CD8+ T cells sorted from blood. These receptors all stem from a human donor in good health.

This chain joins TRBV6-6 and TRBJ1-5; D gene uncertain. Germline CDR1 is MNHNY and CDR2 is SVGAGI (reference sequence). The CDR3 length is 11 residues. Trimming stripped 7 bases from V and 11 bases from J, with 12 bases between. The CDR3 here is CASTQNWSQHF. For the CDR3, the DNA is TGTGCCAGCACCCAAAACTGGTCCCAGCATTTT.

CDR3 sequence (DNA): TGTGCCAGCAGCGTGGACAGTAACGCCTATGGCTACACCTTC. Amino acid sequence: CASSVDSNAYGYTF. The chain employs TRBV9 and TRBJ1-2, with TRBD1 as a possible D gene (6 bases). V was clipped by 2 bases and J by 4 bases, with 12 bases between them. Germline-derived CDR1 and CDR2 are SGDLS and YYNGEE. This CDR3 comprises 14 residues.

The CDR3 DNA is TGTGCCAGCAGTTCCGGACAGACAGGCACCTACAATGAGCAGTTCTTC. It encodes CASSSGQTGTYNEQFF. The chain combines TRBV27 with TRBJ2-1, with a tentative D call TRBD1 (6 bases). With 4 bases removed from V and 2 bases from J, the gap between germline ends came to 15 bases. Germline CDR1 is MNHEY and CDR2 is SMNVEV (reference sequence). The CDR3 extends over 16 amino acids.

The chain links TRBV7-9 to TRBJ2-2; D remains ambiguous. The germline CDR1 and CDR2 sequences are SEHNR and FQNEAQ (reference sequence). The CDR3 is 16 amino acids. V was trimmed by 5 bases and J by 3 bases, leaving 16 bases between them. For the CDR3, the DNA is TGTGCCAGCAGCGCCAGAGAGAGTTTTCACACCGGGGAGCTGTTTTTT. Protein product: CASSARESFHTGELFF. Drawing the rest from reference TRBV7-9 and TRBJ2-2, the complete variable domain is DTGVSQNPRHKITKRGQNVTFRCDPISEHNRLYWYRQTLGQGPEFLTYFQNEAQLEKSRLLSDRFSAERPKGSFSTLEIQRTEQGDSAMYLCASSARESFHTGELFFGEGSRLTVL.

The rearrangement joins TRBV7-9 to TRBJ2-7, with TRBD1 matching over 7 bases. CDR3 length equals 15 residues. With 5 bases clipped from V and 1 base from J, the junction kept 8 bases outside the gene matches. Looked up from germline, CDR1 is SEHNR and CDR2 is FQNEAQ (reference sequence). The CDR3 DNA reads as TGTGCCAGCAGCATGACAGGGATGGGGTCCTACGAGCAGTACTTC. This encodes CASSMTGMGSYEQYF.

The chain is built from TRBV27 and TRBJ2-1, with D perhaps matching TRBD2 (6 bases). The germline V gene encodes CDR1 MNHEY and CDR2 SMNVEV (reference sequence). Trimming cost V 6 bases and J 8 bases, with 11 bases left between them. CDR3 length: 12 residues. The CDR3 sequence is CASRLAWDEQFF. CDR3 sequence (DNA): TGTGCCAGCAGGCTAGCGTGGGATGAGCAGTTCTTC.

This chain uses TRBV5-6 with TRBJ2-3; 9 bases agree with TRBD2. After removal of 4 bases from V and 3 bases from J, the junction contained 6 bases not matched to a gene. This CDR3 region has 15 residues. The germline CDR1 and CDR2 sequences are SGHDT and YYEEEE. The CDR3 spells CASSLSGSVTDTQYF. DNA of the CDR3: TGTGCCAGCAGCCTTAGCGGGAGTGTAACAGATACGCAGTATTTT.

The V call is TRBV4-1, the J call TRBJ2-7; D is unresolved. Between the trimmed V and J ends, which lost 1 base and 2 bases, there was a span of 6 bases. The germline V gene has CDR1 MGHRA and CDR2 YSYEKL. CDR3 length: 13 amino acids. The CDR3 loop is CASSQVGPYEQYF. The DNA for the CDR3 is TGCGCCAGCAGCCAAGTCGGCCCCTACGAGCAGTACTTC.

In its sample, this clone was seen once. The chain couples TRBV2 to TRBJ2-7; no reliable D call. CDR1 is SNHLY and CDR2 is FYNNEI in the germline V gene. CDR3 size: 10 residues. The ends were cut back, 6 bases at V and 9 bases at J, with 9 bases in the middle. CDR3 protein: CASSGSGQYF. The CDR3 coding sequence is TGTGCCAGCAGCGGGTCGGGGCAGTACTTC.

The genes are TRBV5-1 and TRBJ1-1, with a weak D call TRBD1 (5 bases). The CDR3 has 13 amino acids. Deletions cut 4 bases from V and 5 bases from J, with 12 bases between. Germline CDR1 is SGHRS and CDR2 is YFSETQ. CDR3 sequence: CASSTWGRTEAFF. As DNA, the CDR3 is TGCGCCAGCAGCACCTGGGGGAGAACTGAAGCTTTCTTT.

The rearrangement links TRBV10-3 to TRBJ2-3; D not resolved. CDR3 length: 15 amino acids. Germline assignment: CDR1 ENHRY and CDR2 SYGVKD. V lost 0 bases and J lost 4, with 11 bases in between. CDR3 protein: CAISESGMVADTQYF. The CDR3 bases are TGTGCCATCAGTGAGTCCGGAATGGTTGCAGATACGCAGTATTTT.

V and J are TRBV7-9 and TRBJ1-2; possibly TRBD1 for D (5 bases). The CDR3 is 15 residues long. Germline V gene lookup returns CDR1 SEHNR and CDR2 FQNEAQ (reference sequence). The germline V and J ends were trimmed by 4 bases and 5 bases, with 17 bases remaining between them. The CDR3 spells CASSSILGGVYGYTF. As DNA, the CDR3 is TGTGCCAGCAGCTCGATCCTCGGAGGGGTTTATGGCTACACCTTC.

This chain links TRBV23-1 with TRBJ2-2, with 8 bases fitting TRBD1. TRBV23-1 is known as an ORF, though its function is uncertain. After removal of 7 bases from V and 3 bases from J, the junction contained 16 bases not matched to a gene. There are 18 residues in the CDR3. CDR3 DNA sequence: TGCGCCAGCACTTATGAACCCAGGGGGCGATTTCACACCGGGGAGCTGTTTTTT. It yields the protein CASTYEPRGRFHTGELFF.

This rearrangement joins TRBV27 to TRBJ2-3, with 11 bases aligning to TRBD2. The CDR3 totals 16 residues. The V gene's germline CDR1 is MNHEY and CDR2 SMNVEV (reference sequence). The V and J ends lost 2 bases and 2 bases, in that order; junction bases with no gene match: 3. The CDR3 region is CASSLRLAGNTDTQYF. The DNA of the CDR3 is TGTGCCAGCAGTTTACGACTAGCGGGGAACACAGATACGCAGTATTTT.

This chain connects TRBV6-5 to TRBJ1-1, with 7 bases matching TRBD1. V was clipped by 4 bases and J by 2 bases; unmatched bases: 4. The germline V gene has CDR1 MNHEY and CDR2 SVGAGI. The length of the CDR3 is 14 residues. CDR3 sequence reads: CASSWGQTNTEAFF. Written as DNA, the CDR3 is TGTGCCAGCAGTTGGGGACAGACAAACACTGAAGCTTTCTTT.

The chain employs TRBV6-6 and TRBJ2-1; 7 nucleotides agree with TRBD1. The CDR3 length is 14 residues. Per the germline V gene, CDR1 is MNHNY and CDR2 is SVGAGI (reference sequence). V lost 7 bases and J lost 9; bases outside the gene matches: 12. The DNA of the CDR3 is TGTGCCAGCAATCGCGACAGGGATCTGTTTGAGCAGTTCTTC. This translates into CASNRDRDLFEQFF.

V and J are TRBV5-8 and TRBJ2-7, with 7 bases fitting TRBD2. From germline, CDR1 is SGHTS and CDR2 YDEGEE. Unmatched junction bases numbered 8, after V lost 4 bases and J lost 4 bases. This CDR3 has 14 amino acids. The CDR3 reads CASSLGWGGYEQYF. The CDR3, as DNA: TGTGCCAGCAGCCTTGGTTGGGGGGGGTACGAGCAGTACTTC.

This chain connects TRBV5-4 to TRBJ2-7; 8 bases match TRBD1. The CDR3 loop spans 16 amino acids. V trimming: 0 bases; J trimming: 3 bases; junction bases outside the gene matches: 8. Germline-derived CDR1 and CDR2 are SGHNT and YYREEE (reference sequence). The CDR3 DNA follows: TGTGCCAGCAGCTTGGATAGGGCAGGGGGCTTCTACGAGCAGTACTTC. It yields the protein CASSLDRAGGFYEQYF.

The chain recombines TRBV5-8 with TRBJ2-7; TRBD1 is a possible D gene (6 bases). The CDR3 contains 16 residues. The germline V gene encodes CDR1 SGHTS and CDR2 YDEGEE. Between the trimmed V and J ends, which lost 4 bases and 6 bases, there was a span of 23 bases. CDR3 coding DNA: TGTGCCAGCAGCCACAACAGGGATTCAGCCCACGTCGAGCAGTACTTC. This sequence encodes CASSHNRDSAHVEQYF. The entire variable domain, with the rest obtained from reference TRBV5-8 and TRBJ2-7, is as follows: EAGVTQSPTHLIKTRGQQATLRCSPISGHTSVYWYQQALGLGLQFLLWYDEGEERNRGNFPPRFSGRQFPNYSSELNVNALELEDSALYLCASSHNRDSAHVEQYFGPGTRLTVT.

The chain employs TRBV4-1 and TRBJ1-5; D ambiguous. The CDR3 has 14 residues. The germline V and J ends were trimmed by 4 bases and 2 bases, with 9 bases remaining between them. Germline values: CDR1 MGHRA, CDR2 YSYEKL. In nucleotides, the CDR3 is TGCGCCAGCAGCCCCGAGGTAGGCAATCAGCCCCAGCATTTT. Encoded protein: CASSPEVGNQPQHF.

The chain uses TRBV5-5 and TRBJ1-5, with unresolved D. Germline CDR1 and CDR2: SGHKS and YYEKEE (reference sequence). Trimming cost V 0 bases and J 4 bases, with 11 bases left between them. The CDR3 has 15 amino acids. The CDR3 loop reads CASSLGEGSNQPQHF. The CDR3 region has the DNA TGTGCCAGCAGCTTGGGAGAGGGCTCAAATCAGCCCCAGCATTTT.

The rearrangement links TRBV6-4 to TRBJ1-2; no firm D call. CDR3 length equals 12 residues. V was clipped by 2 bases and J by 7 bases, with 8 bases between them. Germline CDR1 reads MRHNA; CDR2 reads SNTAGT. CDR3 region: CASSDRVGGYTF. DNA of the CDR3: TGTGCCAGCAGTGACAGGGTTGGTGGCTACACCTTC.

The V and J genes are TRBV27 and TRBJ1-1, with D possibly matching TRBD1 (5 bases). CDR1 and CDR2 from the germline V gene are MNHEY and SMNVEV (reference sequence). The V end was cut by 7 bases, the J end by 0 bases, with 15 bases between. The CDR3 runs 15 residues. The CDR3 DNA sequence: TGTGCCAGCAACCCCCTGGGGGGAATGAACACTGAAGCTTTCTTT. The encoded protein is CASNPLGGMNTEAFF.